This paragraph reports one TCR beta chain. The antigen it recognizes is unknown. Base qualities are not recorded, but no much larger clone differs from it by a single base. Patients with autoimmune disease history or receiving systemic immunosuppression were excluded from the trial. Peripheral blood for TCR sequencing was collected from all dose cohorts at baseline, on cycle 4 day 1, and on cycle 7 day 1. Samples were obtained from an open-label, multicenter, first-in-human phase I dose-escalation trial of ivuxolimab. Adults with locally advanced or metastatic head and neck squamous cell, hepatocellular, melanoma or renal cell carcinoma were enrolled in the trial. Before TCR sequencing, CD4+ T cells and CD8+ T cells were sorted from peripheral blood as separate populations. Genomic DNA was isolated from the sorted cells so that the TCRbeta CDR3 region could be sequenced. The immunoSEQ Assay was used to sequence the TCRbeta CDR3 regions. This is the immuneACCESS table as TCRdb keeps it, with only in-frame sequences that have V and J called. A part of the clones is gone; compared with another copy, unresolved V genes explain less than half, and the rest is unexplained. The sample contains around 54,000 clones, under 95% of them found a single time. Together, the top ten hold roughly an eighth of the sample.

As encoded in the germline V gene, CDR1 is SGHDT while CDR2 is YYEEEE. The CDR3 has 12 amino acids, counting the end cysteine and phenylalanine. Only the CDR3 DNA stays, 36 bases, in frame from base 1. V loses 4 bases, J loses 6 bases, and the germline ends lie 11 bases apart. The data originate from a study of OX40 agonist ivuxolimab in advanced cancers. With regard to the full study: The costimulatory receptor OX40 (CD134) was targeted by ivuxolimab, a fully human IgG2 agonistic monoclonal antibody. Intravenous ivuxolimab was administered to patients every 2 weeks at six dose levels: 0.01, 0.1, 0.3, 1.5, 3 and 10 mg/kg. The paper describes the monotherapy dose-escalation part (N of about 57 patients) of the phase I trial of ivuxolimab. Peripheral TCRbeta sequencing aimed to test whether ivuxolimab altered TCR sequence diversity and caused clonal T-cell expansion. Of the approximately 50 patients in dose escalation, 19 had hepatocellular carcinoma, roughly 15 had melanoma, 9 had renal cell carcinoma and 9 had head and neck cancer. In the dose-escalation cohort, 70% to 85% of patients were male, and the mean age was around 65 years with a range of roughly 20 to 85. Patients were allowed to have had prior anti-PD-1, anti-PD-L1 or anti-CTLA-4 therapy, and approximately 40% of the dose-escalation patients had been treated with checkpoint inhibitors. Partial responses occurred in three dose-escalation patients: two with cutaneous melanoma and one with hepatocellular carcinoma.

Findings and caveats that apply to the study as a whole: In partial responders in the 0.1-3.0 mg/kg groups, normalized peripheral clonal expansion was found to be among the lowest, especially among CD8+ T cells. Low levels of normalized T-cell clonal expansion were also seen in some patients who did not respond. After ivuxolimab, expanded clones were on average more numerous among CD8+ T cells than among CD4+ T cells. The antigen specificity of the clonally expanded peripheral T cells was not determined. At doses from 0.1 to 3.0 mg/kg, clonal expansion was seen in both CD4+ and CD8+ blood T cells between baseline and week 6.

The receptor was derived from an adult with an advanced solid tumor such as melanoma, head and neck, liver or kidney cancer. The sequencing here drew on CD4+ or CD8+ T cells sorted from blood, taken in a trial of the OX40 agonist ivuxolimab. The rearranged segments are TRBV5-6 and TRBJ2-7; the D gene is perhaps TRBD2, from 6 matching bases. The sequence in DNA is TGTGCCAGCAGCCTGGGGGGTTTCGAGCAGTACTTC. The encoded protein is CASSLGGFEQYF.